The clone carrying this T cell receptor (beta chain) was seen a few times. The antigen is not known. This entry belongs to a study of Graves' ophthalmopathy and Graves' hyperthyroidism. For the study at large: No progression to ophthalmopathy over 18 months defined stable hyperthyroidism.

General study findings and limits: Ophthalmopathy could be told apart from stable hyperthyroidism by a 13-signature model (around 90% sensitivity, approximately 81% specificity). It was with roughly 71% sensitivity and about 72% specificity that the model predicted ophthalmopathy progression.

Amplified material comprised TCR beta CDR3 regions derived from RNA transcripts. In the first round, RT-PCR was carried out with HTBI primers, and a multiplex PCR formed the second round. One entry per CDR3 protein results from TCRdb running MiXCR on the multiplex PCR reads. Among around 1,000,000 distinct CDR3 sequences, less than 45% were seen once, and the ten largest hold 11%. CDR1 is WSHSY, CDR2 SAAADI, per germline. The CDR3 totals 16 residues. Trimming cost V 9 bases and J 3 bases, with 20 bases left between them. The V call is TRBV10-2, the J call TRBJ2-2, with TRBD1 as a possible D gene (5 bases). The sequence was obtained from an adult man with Graves' hyperthyroidism. The sample taken for sequencing was peripheral blood or thyroid tissue (not recorded which). The CDR3: CARPNSRTPDTGELFF. DNA of the CDR3: TGCGCCAGACCTAACTCCAGGACACCAGACACCGGGGAGCTGTTTTTT.